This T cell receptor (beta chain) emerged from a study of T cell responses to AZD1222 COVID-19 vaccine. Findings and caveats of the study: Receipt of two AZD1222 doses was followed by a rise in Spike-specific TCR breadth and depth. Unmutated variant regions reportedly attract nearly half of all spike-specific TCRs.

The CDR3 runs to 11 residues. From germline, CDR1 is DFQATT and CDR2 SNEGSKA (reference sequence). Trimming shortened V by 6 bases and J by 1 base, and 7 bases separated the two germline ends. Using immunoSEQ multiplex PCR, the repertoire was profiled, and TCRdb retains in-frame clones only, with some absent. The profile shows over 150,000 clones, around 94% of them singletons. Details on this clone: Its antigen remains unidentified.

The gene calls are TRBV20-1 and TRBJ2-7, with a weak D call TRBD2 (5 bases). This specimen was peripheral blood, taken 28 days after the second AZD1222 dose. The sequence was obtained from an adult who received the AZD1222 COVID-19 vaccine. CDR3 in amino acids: CSASGSYEQYF. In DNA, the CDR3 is TGCAGTGCGAGCGGTTCCTACGAGCAGTACTTC.